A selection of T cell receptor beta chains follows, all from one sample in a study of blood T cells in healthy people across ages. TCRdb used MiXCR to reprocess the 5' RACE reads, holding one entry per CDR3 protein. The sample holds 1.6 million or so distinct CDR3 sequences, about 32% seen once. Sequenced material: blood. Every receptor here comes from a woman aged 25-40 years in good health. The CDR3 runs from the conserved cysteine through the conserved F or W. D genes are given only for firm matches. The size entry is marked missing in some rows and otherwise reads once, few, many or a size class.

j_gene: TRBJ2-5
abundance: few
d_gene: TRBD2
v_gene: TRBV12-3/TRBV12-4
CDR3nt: TGTGCCAGCAGTAACTTAGCGGGGGGGGAGACCCAGTACTTC
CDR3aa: CASSNLAGGETQYF

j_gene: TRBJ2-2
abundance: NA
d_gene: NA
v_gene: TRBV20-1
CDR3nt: TGCAGTGCTACCCCCACAGGGAGGGACACCGGGGAGCTGTTTTTT
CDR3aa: CSATPTGRDTGELFF

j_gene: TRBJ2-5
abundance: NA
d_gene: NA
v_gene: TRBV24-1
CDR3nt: TGTGCCACCAGTGATTTGCTGGCAGGGGCTTCGGAGACCCAGTACTTC
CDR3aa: CATSDLLAGASETQYF

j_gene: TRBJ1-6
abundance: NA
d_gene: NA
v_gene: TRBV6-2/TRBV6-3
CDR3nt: TGTGCCAGCAGTTTCTCGGGGAGAGGGCCACCCCTCCACTTT
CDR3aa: CASSFSGRGPPLHF

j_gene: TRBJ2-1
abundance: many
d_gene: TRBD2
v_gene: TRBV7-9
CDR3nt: TGTGCCAGCAGTTTAGCGGGGGGCTACAATGAGCAGTTCTTC
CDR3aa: CASSLAGGYNEQFF

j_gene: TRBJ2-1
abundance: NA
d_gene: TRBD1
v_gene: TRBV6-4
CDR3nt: TGTGCCAGCAGCCCAACAGGGGAAAATGAGCAGTTCTTC
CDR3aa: CASSPTGENEQFF

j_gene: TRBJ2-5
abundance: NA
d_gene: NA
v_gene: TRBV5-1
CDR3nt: TGCGCCAGCAGACCCTCAGGGTACCAAGAGACCCAGTACTTC
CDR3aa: CASRPSGYQETQYF

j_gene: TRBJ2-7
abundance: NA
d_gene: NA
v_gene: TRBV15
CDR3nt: TGTGCCACCAGCAGAGATGACCGGTACAGGGTCCTCAGCTCCTACGAGCAGTACTTC
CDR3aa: CATSRDDRYRVLSSYEQYF

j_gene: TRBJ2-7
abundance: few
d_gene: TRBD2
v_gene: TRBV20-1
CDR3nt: TGCAGTGCTCAAAAGCGGGAGCCCCCCTACGAGCAGTACTTC
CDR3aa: CSAQKREPPYEQYF

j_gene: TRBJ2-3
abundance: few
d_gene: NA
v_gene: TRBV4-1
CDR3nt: TGCGCCAGCAGCCAAATCCGCACAGATACGCAGTATTTT
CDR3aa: CASSQIRTDTQYF

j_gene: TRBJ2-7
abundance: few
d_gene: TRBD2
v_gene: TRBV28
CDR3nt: TGTGCCGTACTAGCGGGAGAATCCTACGAGCAGTACTTC
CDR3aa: CAVLAGESYEQYF

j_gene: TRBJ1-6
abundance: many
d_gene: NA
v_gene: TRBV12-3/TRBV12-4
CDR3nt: TGTGCCAGCAGTCTCGGCCTCAACCTTAATTCACCCCTCCACTTT
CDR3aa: CASSLGLNLNSPLHF

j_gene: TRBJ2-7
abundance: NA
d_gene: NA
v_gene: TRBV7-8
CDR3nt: TGTGCCAGCACCAACAGGGGGGGATACGAGCAGTACTTC
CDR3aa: CASTNRGGYEQYF

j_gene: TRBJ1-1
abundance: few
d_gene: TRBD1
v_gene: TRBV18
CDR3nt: TGTGCCAGCTCACCATATCGCACAGGGGGCGCGAACACTGAAGCTTTCTTT
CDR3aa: CASSPYRTGGANTEAFF

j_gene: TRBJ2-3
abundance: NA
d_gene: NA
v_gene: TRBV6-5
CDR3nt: TGTGCCAGCAGGACCCGAGGGCTCTCTACCGATACGCAGTATTTT
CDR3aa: CASRTRGLSTDTQYF

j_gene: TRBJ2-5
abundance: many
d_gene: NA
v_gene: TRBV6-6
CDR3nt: TGTGCCAGCAGTTACGGCGGGGAGACCCAGTACTTC
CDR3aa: CASSYGGETQYF

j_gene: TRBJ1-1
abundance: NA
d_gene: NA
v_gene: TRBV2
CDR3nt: TGTGCCAAGGGTCCTTCGGAAATCACTGAAGCTTTCTTT
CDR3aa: CAKGPSEITEAFF

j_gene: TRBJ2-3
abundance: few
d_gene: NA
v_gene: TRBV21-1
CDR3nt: TGTGCTAGCAGAGAGACAGTTTTGGAAAACACAGATACGCAGTATTTT
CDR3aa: CASRETVLENTDTQYF

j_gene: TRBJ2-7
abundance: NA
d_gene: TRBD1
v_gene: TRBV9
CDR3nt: TGTGCCAGCAGCGCCCGACAGGGACCCTACGAGCAGTACTTC
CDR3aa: CASSARQGPYEQYF

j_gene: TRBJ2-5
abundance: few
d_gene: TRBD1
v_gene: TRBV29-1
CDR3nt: TGCAGCGTAGGGGACAGGGAAGGGGAGACCCAGTACTTC
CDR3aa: CSVGDREGETQYF

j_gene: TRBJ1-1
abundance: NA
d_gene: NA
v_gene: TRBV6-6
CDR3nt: TGTGCCAGCATTCCTTGGACTACGGATCCGATAGCTTTCTTT
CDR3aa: CASIPWTTDPIAFF

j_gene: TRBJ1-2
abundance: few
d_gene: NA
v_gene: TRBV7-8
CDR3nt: TGTGCCAGCAGCTTAGACGAAACATCCTACGGCTACACCTTC
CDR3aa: CASSLDETSYGYTF

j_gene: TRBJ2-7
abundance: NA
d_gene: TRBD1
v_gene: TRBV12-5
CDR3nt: TGTGCTAGTGGTCCCCGGGGGACAGGGAACTCCTACGAGCAGTACTTC
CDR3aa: CASGPRGTGNSYEQYF

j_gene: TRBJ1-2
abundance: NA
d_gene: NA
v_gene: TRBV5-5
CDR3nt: TGTGCCAGCAGTCCTAGGGACAACGGGGACTATGGCTACACCTTC
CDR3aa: CASSPRDNGDYGYTF

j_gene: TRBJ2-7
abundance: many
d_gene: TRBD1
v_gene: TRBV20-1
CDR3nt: TGCAGTGCTAGTGCCGGGACAGGGTCCGGATTGTGGGACTACGAGCAGTACTTC
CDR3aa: CSASAGTGSGLWDYEQYF

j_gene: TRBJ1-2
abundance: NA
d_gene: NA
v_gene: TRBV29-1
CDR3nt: TGCAGCGTTGAAGACTACCCGGTTCGAGGGGTTTACACCTTC
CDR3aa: CSVEDYPVRGVYTF

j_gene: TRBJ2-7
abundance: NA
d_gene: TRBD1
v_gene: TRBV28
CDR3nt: TGTGCCACCGAGTCCGGGACAGGGTACGAGCAGTACTTC
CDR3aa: CATESGTGYEQYF

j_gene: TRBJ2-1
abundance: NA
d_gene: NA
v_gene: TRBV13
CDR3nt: TGTGCCAGCAGCTCTCCCCCCGGTATGGAGCGGAGCTCCTACAATGAGCAGTTCTTC
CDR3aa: CASSSPPGMERSSYNEQFF

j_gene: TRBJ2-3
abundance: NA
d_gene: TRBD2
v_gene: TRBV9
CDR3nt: TGTGCCAGCAGCGTAGCTAGCGGGAGGACCACAGATACGCAGTATTTT
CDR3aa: CASSVASGRTTDTQYF

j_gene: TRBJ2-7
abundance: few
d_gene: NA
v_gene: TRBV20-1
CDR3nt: TGCAGTGCTAAACAGGGAAGCTACGTGGAGCAGTACTTC
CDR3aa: CSAKQGSYVEQYF

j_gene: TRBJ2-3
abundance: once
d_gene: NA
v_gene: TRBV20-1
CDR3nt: TGCAGTCTCGCCCGCGGGATCCGCACAGATACGCAGTATTTT
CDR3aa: CSLARGIRTDTQYF

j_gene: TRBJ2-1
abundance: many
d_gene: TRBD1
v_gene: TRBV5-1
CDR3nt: TGCGCCAGCAGGGGGACAGGGAGCTACAATGAGCAGTTCTTC
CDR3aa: CASRGTGSYNEQFF

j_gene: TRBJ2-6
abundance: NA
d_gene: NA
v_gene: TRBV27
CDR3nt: TGTGCCAGCAGTTGGGGGGCCTCTGGGGCCAACGTCCTGACTTTC
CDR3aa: CASSWGASGANVLTF

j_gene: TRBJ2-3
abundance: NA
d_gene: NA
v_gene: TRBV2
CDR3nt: TGTGCCAGCAGCGAACGGACAGCAGATACGCAGTATTTT
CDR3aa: CASSERTADTQYF

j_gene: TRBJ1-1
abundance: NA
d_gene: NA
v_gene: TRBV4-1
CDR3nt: TGCGCCAGCAGCCAATCTCAGGTCGGGGCTGAAGCTTTCTTT
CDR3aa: CASSQSQVGAEAFF

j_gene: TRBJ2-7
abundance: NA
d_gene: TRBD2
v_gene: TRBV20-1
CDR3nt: TGCAGTGCCCGAAACCCTAGCGGGGCCCACGAGCAGTACTTC
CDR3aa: CSARNPSGAHEQYF

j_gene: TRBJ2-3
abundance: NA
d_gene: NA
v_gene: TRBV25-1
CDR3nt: TGTGCCAGCAGTGAATTCTTAGCGGCTAGCACAGATACGCAGTATTTT
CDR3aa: CASSEFLAASTDTQYF

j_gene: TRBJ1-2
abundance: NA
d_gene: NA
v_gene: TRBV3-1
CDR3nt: TGTGCCAGCAGCCAAGATCTGACGACAGAAAGCTTCTATGGCTACACCTTC
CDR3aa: CASSQDLTTESFYGYTF

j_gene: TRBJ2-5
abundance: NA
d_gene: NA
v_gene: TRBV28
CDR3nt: TGTGCCAGCAGTCAGGGCCCCTGGGGTGAGACCCAGTACTTC
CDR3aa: CASSQGPWGETQYF

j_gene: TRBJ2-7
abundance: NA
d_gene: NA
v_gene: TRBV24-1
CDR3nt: TGTGCCACCAGTGAGCAACAGGGTCGCGAGCAGTACTTC
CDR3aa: CATSEQQGREQYF

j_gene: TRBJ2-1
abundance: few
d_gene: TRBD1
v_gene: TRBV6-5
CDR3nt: TGTGCCAGCAGTCAAACAGGGGCCAGGGATGAGCAGTTCTTC
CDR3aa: CASSQTGARDEQFF

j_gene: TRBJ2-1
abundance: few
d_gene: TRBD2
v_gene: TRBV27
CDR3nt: TGTGCCAGCAGTTCCCCCGGACTAGCGGGAAAAGAGCAGTTCTTC
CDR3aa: CASSSPGLAGKEQFF

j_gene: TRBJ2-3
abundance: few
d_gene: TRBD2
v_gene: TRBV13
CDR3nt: TGTGCCAGCAGCCCTACTAGCGTATTAAGCACAGATACGCAGTATTTT
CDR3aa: CASSPTSVLSTDTQYF

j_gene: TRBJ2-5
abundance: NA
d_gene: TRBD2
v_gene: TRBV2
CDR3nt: TGTGCCAGCACCCTAGCGGGGAGGAAGGAGACCCAGTACTTC
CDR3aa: CASTLAGRKETQYF

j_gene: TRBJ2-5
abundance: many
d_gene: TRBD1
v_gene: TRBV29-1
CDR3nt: TGCAGCTCCCGGGACAGCAAAGAGACCCAGTACTTC
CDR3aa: CSSRDSKETQYF

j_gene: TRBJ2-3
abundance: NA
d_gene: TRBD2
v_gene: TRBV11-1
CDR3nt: TGTGCCAGCAGCTTAGAAGGGACTAGCGGGATCAGCACAGATACGCAGTATTTT
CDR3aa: CASSLEGTSGISTDTQYF

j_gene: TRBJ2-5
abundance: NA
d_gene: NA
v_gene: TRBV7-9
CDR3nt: TGTGCCAGCAGCTCCCCCCGGGATAGCTTAGAGACCCAGTACTTC
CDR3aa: CASSSPRDSLETQYF

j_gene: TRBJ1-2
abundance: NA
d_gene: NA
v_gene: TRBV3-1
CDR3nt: TGTGCCAGCGGTATGGGGCGAGACGACTATGGCTACACCTTC
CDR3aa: CASGMGRDDYGYTF

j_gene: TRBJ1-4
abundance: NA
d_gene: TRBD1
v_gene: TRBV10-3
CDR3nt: TGTGCCATCAGTGAGAGGACAGGGAATGTTAATGAAAAACTGTTTTTT
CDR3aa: CAISERTGNVNEKLFF

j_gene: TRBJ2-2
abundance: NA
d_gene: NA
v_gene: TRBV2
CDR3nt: TGTGCCAGCACCGATAGGACTGGAGCCGGGGAGCTGTTTTTT
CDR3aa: CASTDRTGAGELFF

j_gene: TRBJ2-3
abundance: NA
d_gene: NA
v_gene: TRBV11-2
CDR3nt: TGTGCCGGCAGCTCGGGGTTCTCTAGCACAGATACGCAGTATTTT
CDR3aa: CAGSSGFSSTDTQYF

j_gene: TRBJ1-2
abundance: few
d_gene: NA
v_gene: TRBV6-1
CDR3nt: TGTGCCAGCAGTGATTCGGCCAGAACGGACCGTAACTATGGCTACACCTTC
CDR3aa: CASSDSARTDRNYGYTF